This TCR beta chain was recovered during a study of T cell changes during pregnancy in multiple sclerosis (dated by TCRdb to about 2019). For context, the study as a whole: The study looked at changes in the T cell repertoire across pregnancy in women with multiple sclerosis.

The receptor library was made with the immunoSEQ multiplex PCR assay. The table was pulled from immuneACCESS by TCRdb, which kept in-frame rearrangements only. Such tables lose some clones; where checked, under half of the loss comes from unresolved V genes, and the rest has no known cause. The sample data list 35,000 to 45,000 clones, and about 90% of these were observed just once. Together, the top ten hold around 1% of the sample. To note about this clone: Its antigen is still unknown. No base quality information exists; no much larger clone differs at one position.

CDR1 PRHDT and CDR2 FYEKMQ are derived from the germline V gene (reference sequence). The CDR3 spans 16 residues, from the cysteine through the phenylalanine. Here the CDR3 DNA is all that survives: 48 bases in frame from base 1. Ends trimmed: V by 5 bases, J by 6 bases; bases unmatched to a gene: 8. The rearrangement combines TRBV13 with TRBJ2-3; a stretch of 13 junction bases matches TRBD2. Source: CD4+ T cells from peripheral blood mononuclear cells, taken after pregnancy. The receptor comes from a female donor with multiple sclerosis, enrolled in a pregnancy study. The CDR3 region has the sequence CASSPRLAGGIDTQYF. The DNA is TGTGCCAGCAGCCCGAGACTAGCGGGGGGTATCGATACGCAGTATTTT.